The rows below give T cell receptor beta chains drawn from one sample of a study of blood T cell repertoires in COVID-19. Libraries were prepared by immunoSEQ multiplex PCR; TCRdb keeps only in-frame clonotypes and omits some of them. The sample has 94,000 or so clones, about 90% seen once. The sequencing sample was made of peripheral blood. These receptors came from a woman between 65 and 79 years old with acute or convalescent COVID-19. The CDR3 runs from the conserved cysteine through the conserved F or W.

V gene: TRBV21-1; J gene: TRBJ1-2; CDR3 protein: CASSRGQGGGYTF
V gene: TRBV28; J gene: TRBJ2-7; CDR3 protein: CASSSGGLAYEQYF
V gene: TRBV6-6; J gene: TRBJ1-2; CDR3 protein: CASSPQGPGDGYTF
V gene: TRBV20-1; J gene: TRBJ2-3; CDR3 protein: CSGAIPDTQYF
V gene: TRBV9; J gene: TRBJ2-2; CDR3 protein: CASSDPGLTNTGELFF
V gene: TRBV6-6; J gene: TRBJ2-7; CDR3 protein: CASSRLAVYEQYF
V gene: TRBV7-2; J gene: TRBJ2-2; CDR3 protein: CASSLRTGDTGELFF
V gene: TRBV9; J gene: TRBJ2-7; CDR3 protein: CASSATDSIYEQYF
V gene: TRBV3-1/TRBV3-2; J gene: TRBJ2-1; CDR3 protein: CASSQVPLADNEQFF
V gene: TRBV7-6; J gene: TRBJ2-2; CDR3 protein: CASSSAGTANTGELFF
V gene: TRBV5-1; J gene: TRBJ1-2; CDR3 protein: CASSFSPWTGDYGYTF
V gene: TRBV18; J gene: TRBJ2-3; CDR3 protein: CASSPGLAPLDTQYF
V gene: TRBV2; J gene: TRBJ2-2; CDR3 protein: CASTVQGIPTGELFF
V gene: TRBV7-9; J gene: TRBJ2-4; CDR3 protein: CASSLAGGGNIQYF
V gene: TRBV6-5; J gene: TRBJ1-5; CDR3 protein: CASRRDRDSNQPQHF
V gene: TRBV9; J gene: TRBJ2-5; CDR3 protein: CASSAGGLAGSETQYF
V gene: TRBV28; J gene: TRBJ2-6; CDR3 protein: CASSLPRDNVLTF
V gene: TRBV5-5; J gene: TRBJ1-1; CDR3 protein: CASSGPRVNTEAFF
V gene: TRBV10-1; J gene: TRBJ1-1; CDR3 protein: CASSDGQLNTEAFF
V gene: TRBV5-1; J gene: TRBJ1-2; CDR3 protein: CASSLGQDGYTF
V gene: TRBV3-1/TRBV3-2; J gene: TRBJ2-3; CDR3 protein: CASSQWPGGSTDTQYF
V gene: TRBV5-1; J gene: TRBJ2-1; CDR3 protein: CASSLGFGAGATYNEQFF
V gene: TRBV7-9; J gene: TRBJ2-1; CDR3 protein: CASSSTRSVNEQFF
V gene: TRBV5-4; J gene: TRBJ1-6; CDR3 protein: CASSPWTGKTISPLHF